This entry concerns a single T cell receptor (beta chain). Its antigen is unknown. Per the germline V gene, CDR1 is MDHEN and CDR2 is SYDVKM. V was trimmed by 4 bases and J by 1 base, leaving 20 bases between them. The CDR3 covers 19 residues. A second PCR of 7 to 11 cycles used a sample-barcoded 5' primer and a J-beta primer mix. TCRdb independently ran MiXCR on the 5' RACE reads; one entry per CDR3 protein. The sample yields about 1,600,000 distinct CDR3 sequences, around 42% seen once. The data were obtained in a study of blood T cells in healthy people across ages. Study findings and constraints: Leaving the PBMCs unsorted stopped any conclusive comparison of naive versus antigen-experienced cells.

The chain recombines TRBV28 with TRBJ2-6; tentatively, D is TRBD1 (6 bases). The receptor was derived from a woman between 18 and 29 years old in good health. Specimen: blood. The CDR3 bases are TGTGCCAGCAGTTCGTACCGGGACACCTCGGCATCTGGGGCCAACGTCCTGACTTTC. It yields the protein CASSSYRDTSASGANVLTF. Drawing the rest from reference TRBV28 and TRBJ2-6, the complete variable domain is DVKVTQSSRYLVKRTGEKVFLECVQDMDHENMFWYRQDPGLGLRLIYFSYDVKMKEKGDIPEGYSVSREKKERFSLILESASTNQTSMYLCASSSYRDTSASGANVLTFGAGSRLTVL.